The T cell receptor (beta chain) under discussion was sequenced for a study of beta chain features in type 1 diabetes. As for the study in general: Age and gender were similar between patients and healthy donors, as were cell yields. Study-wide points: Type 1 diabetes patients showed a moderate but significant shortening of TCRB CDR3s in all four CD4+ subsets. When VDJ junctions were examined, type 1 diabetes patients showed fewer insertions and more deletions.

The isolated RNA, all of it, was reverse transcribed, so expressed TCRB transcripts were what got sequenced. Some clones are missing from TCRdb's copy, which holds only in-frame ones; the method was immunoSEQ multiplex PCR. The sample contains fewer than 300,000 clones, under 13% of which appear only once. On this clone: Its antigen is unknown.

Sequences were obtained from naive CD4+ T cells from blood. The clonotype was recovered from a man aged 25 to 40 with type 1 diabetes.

CDR3 nucleotides: TGTGCCAGCAGCAAAGGTCCAGGGGAGAACACTGAAGCTTTCTTT. Translation: CASSKGPGENTEAFF. V and J are TRBV21-1 and TRBJ1-1; the D call in the table, TRBD1, was not verified against the DNA. TRBV21-1 corresponds to a pseudogene. This CDR3 contains 15 residues.